Listed below are T cell receptor beta chains from one sample, sequenced in a study of CD8 T cells in Susac syndrome. TCRdb analysed the immunoSEQ multiplex PCR reads with MiXCR anew, one entry per CDR3 protein. The sample records about 73,000 distinct CDR3 sequences, roughly 95% being singletons. Sequencing was performed on CD8+ T cells from PBMCs. The source of these receptors is a human donor with multiple sclerosis. The CDR3 runs from the conserved cysteine through the conserved F or W. D genes are given only for firm matches.

>TRBD1|TRBV4-1
CASSQVRDRVNEQYF
>TRBD1|TRBV2
CASSGGTGFQETQYF
>NA|TRBV7-2
CASSLGYNEQFF
>NA|TRBV7-9
CASSASGNTEAFF
>TRBD2|TRBV7-8
CASSLVGGRAYNEQFF
>TRBD2|TRBV6-1
CASSVGLAEAYSYEQYF
>TRBD1|TRBV9
CASSLRTGGIYEQYF
>TRBD1|TRBV7-9
CASSSGTDRNQPQHF
>TRBD1|TRBV29-1
CSARTGGGANVLTF
>NA|TRBV18
CASSPNPVASLHEQYF
>NA|TRBV15
CATSRESGVPTDTQYF
>NA|TRBV7-8
CASSLANAGVMNTEAFF
>NA|TRBV12-3/TRBV12-4
CASSTDTPALSYEQYF
>TRBD1|TRBV20-1
CSVPSGQGLIYEQYF
>NA|TRBV2
CASSEALSWAGANVLTF
>TRBD1|TRBV19
CASTLGQASYNEQFF
>NA|TRBV6-6
CASIGSVSSYNEQFF
>NA|TRBV10-2
CASGRGSTEAFF
>NA|TRBV9
CASSSEPTPNTEAFF
>NA|TRBV2
CAKTGKTPDTQYF
>NA|TRBV27
CASSRTARNQPQHF
>NA|TRBV12-3/TRBV12-4
CASSLRGPGDEAFF
>TRBD1|TRBV6-5
CASLGQGLVGYTF
>NA|TRBV13
CASSLQRENQPQHF
>NA|TRBV2
CASRRSSGSLETQYF
>NA|TRBV3-1
CASSQDSALNTEAFF
>NA|TRBV7-9
CASSWERSNTEAFF
>NA|TRBV4-1
CASSPGPFGELFF
>TRBD2|TRBV6-6
CASSGQREGYEQYF
>TRBD1|TRBV5-6
CASSRQGVGYTF
>TRBD1|TRBV20-1
CSATTGGYEQYF